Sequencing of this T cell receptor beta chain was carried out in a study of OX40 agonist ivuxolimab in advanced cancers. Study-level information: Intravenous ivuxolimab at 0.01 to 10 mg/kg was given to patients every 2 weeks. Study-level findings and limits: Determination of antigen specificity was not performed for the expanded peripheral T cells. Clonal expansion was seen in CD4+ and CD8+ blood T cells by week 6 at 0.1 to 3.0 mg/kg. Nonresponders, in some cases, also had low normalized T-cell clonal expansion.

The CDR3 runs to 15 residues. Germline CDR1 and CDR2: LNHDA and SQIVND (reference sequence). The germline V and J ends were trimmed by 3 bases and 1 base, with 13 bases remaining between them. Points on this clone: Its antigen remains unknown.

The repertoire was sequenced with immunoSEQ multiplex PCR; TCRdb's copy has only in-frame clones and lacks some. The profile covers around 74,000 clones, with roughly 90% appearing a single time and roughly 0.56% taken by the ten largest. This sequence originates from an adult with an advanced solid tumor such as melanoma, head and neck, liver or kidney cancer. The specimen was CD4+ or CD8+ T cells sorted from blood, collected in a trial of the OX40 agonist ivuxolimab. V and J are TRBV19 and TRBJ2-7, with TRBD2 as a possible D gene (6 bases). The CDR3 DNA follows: TGTGCCAGTAGTATTCGCGGACTATCTTCCTACGAGCAGTACTTC. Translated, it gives CASSIRGLSSYEQYF. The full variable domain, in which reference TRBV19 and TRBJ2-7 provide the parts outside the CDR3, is DGGITQSPKYLFRKEGQNVTLSCEQNLNHDAMYWYRQDPGQGLRLIYYSQIVNDFQKGDIAEGYSVSREKKESFPLTVTSAQKNPTAFYLCASSIRGLSSYEQYFGPGTRLTVT.